The present T cell receptor (beta chain) was sequenced within a study of cytomegalovirus exposure and HLA in healthy donors. Whole-study results and caveats: For TCR beta chains, V- and J-gene trimming was later linked to a missense DCLRE1C variant. Highly shared variants forming one cluster were likely a sequencing artifact.

Concerning this clone itself: What it recognizes is unknown.

Primers included in the PCR were 60 Vbeta and 13 Jbeta primers. TCRdb's table, derived via immunoSEQ multiplex PCR, lists solely in-frame clones and lacks some. The sample shows around 150,000 clones, around three quarters of them seen only once. The germline V gene encodes CDR1 SGHRS and CDR2 YFSETQ. This CDR3 spans 14 amino acids. Deletions cut 1 base from V and 3 bases from J, with 10 bases between. Sequenced sample: PBMCs. The gene calls are TRBV5-1 and TRBJ1-1, with D uncertain. The sequence was obtained from a man in his fifties or sixties in good health and CMV-seropositive. Here the CDR3 DNA reads TGCGCCAGCAGCTTGAGGCCCCAGGACACTGAAGCTTTCTTT. It encodes CASSLRPQDTEAFF.